These 15 T cell receptor beta chains share one sample of origin, sequenced in a study of T-cell memory formation after mild COVID-19. Using its own MiXCR run on the 5' RACE reads, TCRdb lists one record per CDR3 protein. This sample carries approximately 560,000 distinct CDR3 sequences, roughly 17% of them seen once, and the ten largest clones take roughly 8%. The sequenced sample consisted of PBMCs or a T cell subset sorted from them (not recorded which). These receptors were collected from an adult woman who had mild COVID-19 (a few samples of this study predate the infection). Cell type and time point are not known.

The chain has TRBV4-3 and TRBJ2-1; TRBD2 agrees at 9 bases. CDR3 length: 19 residues. The V segment lost 4 bases and the J segment 3 bases; nucleotides outside the gene matches: 16. CDR1 is LGHNA and CDR2 is YSLEER in the germline V gene. CDR3 sequence reads: CASSPITDSGGQHYNEQFF. In DNA form, the CDR3 reads TGCGCCAGCAGCCCGATTACAGATAGCGGGGGCCAACACTACAATGAGCAGTTCTTC.

The sample holds a few counts of this clonotype. V is TRBV4-3 and J is TRBJ2-7; no clear D. V lost 0 bases, J lost 2 bases, and 8 bases lay in between. Germline V CDR1 and CDR2: LGHNA, YSLEER. The CDR3 has 14 residues. The CDR3 DNA reads TGCGCCAGCAGCCAAGAATACTCCACCTACGAGCAGTACTTC. Encoded protein: CASSQEYSTYEQYF.

V usage is TRBV15 and J usage is TRBJ2-5, with 8 bases identical to TRBD2. There are 16 residues in the CDR3. V was clipped by 2 bases and J by 3 bases; unmatched bases: 8. Germline V gene lookup returns CDR1 LNHNV and CDR2 YYDKDF (reference sequence). The CDR3 spells CATSRPPGLAKETQYF. The CDR3 DNA follows: TGTGCCACCAGCAGACCCCCCGGACTAGCCAAAGAGACCCAGTACTTC.

The gene calls are TRBV10-3 and TRBJ1-3, with D maybe TRBD1 (6 bases). This CDR3 comprises 16 residues. CDR1 and CDR2 (germline): ENHRY, SYGVKD. With 4 bases removed from V and 0 bases from J, the gap between germline ends came to 13 bases. The CDR3 DNA reads TGTGCCATCAGTGCAATTTTACAGGGCTCTGGAAACACCATATATTTT. Translating it yields CAISAILQGSGNTIYF.

This clonotype occurred a few times. This chain uses TRBV12-3 or TRBV12-4 with TRBJ1-2; D is undetermined. The V and J ends lost 5 bases and 4 bases respectively, with 11 bases between them. This CDR3 spans 13 amino acids. CDR3 DNA sequence: TGTGCCAGCAGTCACGGAGGGCCCTATGGCTACACCTTC. Translated, it gives CASSHGGPYGYTF.

The chain is built from TRBV12-3 or TRBV12-4 and TRBJ2-1, with D maybe TRBD2 (5 bases). The CDR3 totals 14 residues. The V and J ends lost 6 bases and 2 bases respectively, with 11 bases between them. CDR3 sequence: CASRTTQTYNEQFF. The DNA for the CDR3 is TGTGCCAGCAGGACTACCCAAACCTACAATGAGCAGTTCTTC.

This chain connects TRBV18 to TRBJ1-2; no firm D call. The CDR3 is made up of 17 amino acids. V shed 3 bases and J shed 1 base, with 18 bases lying between them. Germline V lookup: CDR1 KGHSH, CDR2 LQKENI. DNA of the CDR3: TGTGCCAGCTCACCGACGGCCCACGGGCAGAGTAACTATGGCTACACCTTC. Its protein product is CASSPTAHGQSNYGYTF.

This clonotype has just a few counts. V is TRBV7-8 and J is TRBJ2-2; D is tentatively TRBD1 or TRBD2 (7 bases each). The germline CDR1 and CDR2 sequences are SGHVS and FQNEAQ. This CDR3 comprises 16 residues. The V gene lost 4 bases and the J gene lost 2 bases, with 14 bases spanning the gap. This chain's CDR3 is CASSSRGTTNTGELFF. The CDR3 DNA reads as TGTGCCAGCAGCTCCAGGGGGACTACCAACACCGGGGAGCTGTTTTTT. Drawing the rest from reference TRBV7-8 and TRBJ2-2, the complete variable domain is GAGVSQSPRYKVAKRGQDVALRCDPISGHVSLFWYQQALGQGPEFLTYFQNEAQLDKSGLPSDRFFAERPEGSVSTLKIQRTQQEDSAVYLCASSSRGTTNTGELFFGEGSRLTVL.

The chain uses TRBV20-1 and TRBJ2-1; no reliable D call. The CDR3 runs to 14 residues. The ends were cut back, 4 bases at V and 8 bases at J, with 18 bases in the middle. Germline V gene lookup returns CDR1 DFQATT and CDR2 SNEGSKA (reference sequence). The CDR3 protein is CSAIKGLVVDEQFF. Here the CDR3 DNA reads TGCAGTGCTATAAAGGGATTAGTAGTTGATGAGCAGTTCTTC.

The rearrangement links TRBV4-1 to TRBJ1-4; D perhaps matches TRBD1 (5 bases). The CDR3 is 16 amino acids. The V and J ends lost 3 bases and 4 bases respectively, with 15 bases between them. CDR1 is MGHRA, CDR2 YSYEKL, per germline. The CDR3 DNA is TGCGCCAGCAGCCAGTTAACAGGACCCCGTAATGAAAAACTGTTTTTT. This encodes CASSQLTGPRNEKLFF.

The V gene is TRBV6-2 or TRBV6-3, the J gene TRBJ1-6, with 8 bases aligning to TRBD1. The ends lost 6 bases at V and 14 bases at J; junction bases unmatched: 9. The germline V gene has CDR1 MNHEY and CDR2 SVGEGT. This CDR3 is built from 13 residues. The CDR3 region is CASRSGGSGALHF. In nucleotides, the CDR3 is TGTGCCAGCAGATCAGGGGGCTCGGGAGCCCTCCACTTT.

This sequence joins TRBV5-6 and TRBJ1-2; 9 nucleotides match TRBD1. CDR3 length: 15 amino acids. Germline V gene sequence: CDR1 SGHDT, CDR2 YYEEEE. The V and J ends lost 2 bases and 8 bases, in that order; junction bases with no gene match: 10. Written as DNA, the CDR3 is TGTGCCAGCAGCTTCACGGACAGGGGAAGTTTAGGCTACACCTTC. Protein product: CASSFTDRGSLGYTF.

The CDR3 region is CASSLVGAEREQFF. The CDR3 DNA reads TGTGCCAGCAGCTTGGTGGGGGCAGAGCGTGAGCAGTTCTTC. The genes are TRBV5-4 and TRBJ2-1, with D tentatively TRBD1 (6 bases). The V and J ends lost 0 bases and 9 bases respectively, with 13 bases between them. Looked up from germline, CDR1 is SGHNT and CDR2 is YYREEE (reference sequence). There are 14 residues in the CDR3.

The gene calls are TRBV7-6 and TRBJ2-1; TRBD1 matches at 7 bases. This CDR3 is built from 16 residues. V dropped 1 base and J dropped 8; count of bases not matched to a gene: 11. The V gene's germline CDR1 is SGHVS and CDR2 FNYEAQ. The CDR3 reads CASSLGGRGYPHEQFF. CDR3 DNA: TGTGCCAGCAGCTTAGGGGGCAGGGGGTATCCGCATGAGCAGTTCTTC. The complete variable domain, with remaining parts taken from reference TRBV7-6 and TRBJ2-1, reads GAGVSQSPRYKVTKRGQDVALRCDPISGHVSLYWYRQALGQGPEFLTYFNYEAQQDKSGLPNDRFSAERPEGSISTLTIQRTEQRDSAMYRCASSLGGRGYPHEQFFGPGTRLTVL.

In this sample, this clonotype turned up a few times. The chain employs TRBV6-1 and TRBJ1-5; D is unresolved. Germline CDR1 is MNHNS and CDR2 is SASEGT. V dropped 5 bases and J dropped 6 bases, with 14 bases sitting between them. This CDR3 spans 14 amino acids. Here the CDR3 DNA reads TGTGCCAGCAGTTGGGAGGGAAGAGCTCAGCCCCAGCATTTT. This encodes CASSWEGRAQPQHF.